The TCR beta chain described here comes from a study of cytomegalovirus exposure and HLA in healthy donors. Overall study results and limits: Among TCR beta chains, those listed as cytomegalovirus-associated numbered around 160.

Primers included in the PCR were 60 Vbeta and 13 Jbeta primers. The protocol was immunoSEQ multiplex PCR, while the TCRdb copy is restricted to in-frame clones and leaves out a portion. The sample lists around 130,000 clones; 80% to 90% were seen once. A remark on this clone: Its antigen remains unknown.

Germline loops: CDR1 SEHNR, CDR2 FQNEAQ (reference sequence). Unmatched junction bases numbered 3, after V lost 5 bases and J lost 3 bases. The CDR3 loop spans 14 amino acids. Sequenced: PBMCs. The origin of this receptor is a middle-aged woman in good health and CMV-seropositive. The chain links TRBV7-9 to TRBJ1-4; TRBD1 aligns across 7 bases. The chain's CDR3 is CASSIDRANEKLFF. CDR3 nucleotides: TGTGCCAGCAGCATAGACAGGGCTAATGAAAAACTGTTTTTT.